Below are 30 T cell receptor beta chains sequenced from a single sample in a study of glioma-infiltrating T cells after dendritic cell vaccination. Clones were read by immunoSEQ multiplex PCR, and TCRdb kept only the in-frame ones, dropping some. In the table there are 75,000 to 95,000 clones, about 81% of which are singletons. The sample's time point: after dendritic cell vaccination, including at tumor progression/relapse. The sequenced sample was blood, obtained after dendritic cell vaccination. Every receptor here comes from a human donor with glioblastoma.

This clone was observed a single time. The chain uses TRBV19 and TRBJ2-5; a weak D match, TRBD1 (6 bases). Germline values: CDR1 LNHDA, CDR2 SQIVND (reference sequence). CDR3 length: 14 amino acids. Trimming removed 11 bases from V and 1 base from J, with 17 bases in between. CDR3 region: CAVGGGPSQETQYF. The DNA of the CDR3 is TGTGCCGTAGGGGGTGGACCATCCCAAGAGACCCAGTACTTC.

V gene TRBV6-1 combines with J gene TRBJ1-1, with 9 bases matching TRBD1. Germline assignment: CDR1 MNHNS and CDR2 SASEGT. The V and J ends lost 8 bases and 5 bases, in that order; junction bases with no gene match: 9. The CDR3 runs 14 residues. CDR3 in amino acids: CASPEGQGRTEAFF. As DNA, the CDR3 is TGTGCCAGCCCCGAGGGACAGGGAAGGACTGAAGCTTTCTTT.

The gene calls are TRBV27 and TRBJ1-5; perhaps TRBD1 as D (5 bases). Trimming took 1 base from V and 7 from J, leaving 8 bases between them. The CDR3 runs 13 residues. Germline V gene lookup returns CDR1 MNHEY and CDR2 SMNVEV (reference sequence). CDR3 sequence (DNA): TGTGCCAGCAGTTTATGGGAGGGGCAGCCCCAGCATTTT. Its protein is CASSLWEGQPQHF.

The CDR3 loop is CATLRRVGTGELFF. The CDR3, as DNA: TGTGCCACCTTGAGGAGGGTAGGCACCGGGGAGCTGTTTTTT. The chain carries TRBV11-3 and TRBJ2-2; maybe TRBD2 (6 bases). V lost 10 bases to trimming and J lost 4 bases, with 16 bases between them. Germline V gene sequence: CDR1 SGHNT, CDR2 YENEEA. The CDR3 runs 14 residues.

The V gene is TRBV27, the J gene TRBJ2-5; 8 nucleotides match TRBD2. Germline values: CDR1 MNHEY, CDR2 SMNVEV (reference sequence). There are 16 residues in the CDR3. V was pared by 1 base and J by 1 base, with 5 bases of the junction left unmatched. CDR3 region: CASSLYGGGTQETQYF. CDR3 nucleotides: TGTGCCAGCAGTTTATACGGCGGGGGGACCCAAGAGACCCAGTACTTC.

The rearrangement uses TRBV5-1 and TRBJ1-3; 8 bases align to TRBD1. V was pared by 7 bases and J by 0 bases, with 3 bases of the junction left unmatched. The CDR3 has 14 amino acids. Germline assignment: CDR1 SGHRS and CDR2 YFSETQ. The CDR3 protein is CASRTGTSGNTIYF. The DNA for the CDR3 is TGCGCCAGCCGGACAGGGACCTCTGGAAACACCATATATTTT.

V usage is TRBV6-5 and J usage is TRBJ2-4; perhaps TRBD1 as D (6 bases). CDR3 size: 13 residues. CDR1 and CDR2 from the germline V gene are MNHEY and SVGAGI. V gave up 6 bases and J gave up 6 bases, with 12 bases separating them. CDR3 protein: CASRGQGRNIQYF. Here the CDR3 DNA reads TGTGCCAGCAGAGGGCAGGGGAGAAACATTCAGTACTTC.

The CDR3, as DNA: TGTGCCAGCAGCTTGACCCCCTCGGACAGCGTCTACGAGCAGTACTTC. Encoded protein: CASSLTPSDSVYEQYF. The chain employs TRBV7-2 and TRBJ2-7, with D possibly TRBD1 on 6 matching bases. The V end lost 3 bases, the J end lost 3 bases, and 18 bases lay between the germline ends. This CDR3 region has 16 residues. CDR1 SGHTA and CDR2 FQGNSA come from the germline V gene.

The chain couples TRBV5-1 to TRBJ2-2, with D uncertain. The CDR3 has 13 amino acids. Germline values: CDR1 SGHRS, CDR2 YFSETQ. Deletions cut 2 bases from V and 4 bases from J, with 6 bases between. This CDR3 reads CASSFLSTGELFF. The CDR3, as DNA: TGCGCCAGCAGCTTCCTCTCCACCGGGGAGCTGTTTTTT. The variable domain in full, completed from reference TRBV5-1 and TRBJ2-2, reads KAGVTQTPRYLIKTRGQQVTLSCSPISGHRSVSWYQQTPGQGLQFLFEYFSETQRNKGNFPGRFSGRQFSNSRSEMNVSTLELGDSALYLCASSFLSTGELFFGEGSRLTVL.

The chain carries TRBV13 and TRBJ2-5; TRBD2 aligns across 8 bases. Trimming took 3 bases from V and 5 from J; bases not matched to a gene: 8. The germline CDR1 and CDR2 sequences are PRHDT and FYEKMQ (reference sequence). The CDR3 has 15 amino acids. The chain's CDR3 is CASSLDAGGTETQYF. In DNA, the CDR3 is TGTGCCAGCAGCTTGGACGCGGGGGGAACGGAGACCCAGTACTTC.

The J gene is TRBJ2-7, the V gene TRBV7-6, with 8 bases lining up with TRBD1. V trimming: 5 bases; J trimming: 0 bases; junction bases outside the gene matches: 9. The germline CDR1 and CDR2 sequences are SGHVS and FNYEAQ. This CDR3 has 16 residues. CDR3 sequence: CASSISRGRSSYEQYF. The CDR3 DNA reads TGTGCCAGCAGCATAAGCAGGGGGCGTTCCTCCTACGAGCAGTACTTC.

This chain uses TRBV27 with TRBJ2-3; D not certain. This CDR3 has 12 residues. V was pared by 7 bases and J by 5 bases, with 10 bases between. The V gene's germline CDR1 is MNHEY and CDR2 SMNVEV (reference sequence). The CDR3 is CASTATGDTQYF. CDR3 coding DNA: TGTGCCAGCACCGCGACGGGAGATACGCAGTATTTT.

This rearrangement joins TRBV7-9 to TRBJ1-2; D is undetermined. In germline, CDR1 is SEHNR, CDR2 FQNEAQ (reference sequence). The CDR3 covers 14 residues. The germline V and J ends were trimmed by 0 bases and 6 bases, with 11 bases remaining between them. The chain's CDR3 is CASSLARGSNGYTF. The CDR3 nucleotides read TGTGCCAGCAGCTTAGCGCGGGGATCTAATGGCTACACCTTC.

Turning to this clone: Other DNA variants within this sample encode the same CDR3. The CDR3 protein is CSVDRGRNTEAFF. DNA of the CDR3: TGCAGCGTTGACAGGGGGCGAAACACTGAAGCTTTCTTT. This chain uses TRBV29-1 with TRBJ1-1; 8 bases are a match to TRBD1. V trimming: 3 bases; J trimming: 2 bases; junction bases outside the gene matches: 2. Germline V CDR1 and CDR2: SQVTM, ANQGSEA. This CDR3 region has 13 residues. Looking up the rest from reference TRBV29-1 and TRBJ1-1 gives the full variable domain: SAVISQKPSRDICQRGTSLTIQCQVDSQVTMMFWYRQQPGQSLTLIATANQGSEATYESGFVIDKFPISRPNLTFSTLTVSNMSPEDSSIYLCSVDRGRNTEAFFGQGTRLTVV.

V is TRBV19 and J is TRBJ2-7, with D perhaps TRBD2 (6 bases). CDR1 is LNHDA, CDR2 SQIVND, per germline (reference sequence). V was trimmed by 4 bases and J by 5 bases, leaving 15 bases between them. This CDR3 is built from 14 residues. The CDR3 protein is CASSRRDGWNEQYF. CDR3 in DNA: TGTGCCAGTAGTAGGCGGGACGGCTGGAACGAGCAGTACTTC.

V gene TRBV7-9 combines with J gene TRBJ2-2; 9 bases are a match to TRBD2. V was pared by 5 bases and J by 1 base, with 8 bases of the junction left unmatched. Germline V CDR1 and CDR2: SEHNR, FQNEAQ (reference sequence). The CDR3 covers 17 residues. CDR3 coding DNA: TGTGCCAGCAGCCCCGTACCGACTAGCGGGAACACCGGGGAGCTGTTTTTT. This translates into CASSPVPTSGNTGELFF.

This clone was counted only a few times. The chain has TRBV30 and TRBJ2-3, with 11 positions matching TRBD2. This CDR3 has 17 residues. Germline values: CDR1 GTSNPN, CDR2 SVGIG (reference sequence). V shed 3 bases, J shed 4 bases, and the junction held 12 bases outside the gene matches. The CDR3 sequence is CAWRKKDSGRGSDTQYF. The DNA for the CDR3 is TGTGCCTGGAGGAAAAAAGATAGCGGGAGGGGGTCAGATACGCAGTATTTT. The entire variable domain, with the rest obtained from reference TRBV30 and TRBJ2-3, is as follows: SQTIHQWPATLVQPVGSPLSLECTVEGTSNPNLYWYRQAAGRGLQLLFYSVGIGQISSEVPQNLSASRPQDRQFILSSKKLLLSDSGFYLCAWRKKDSGRGSDTQYFGPGTRLTVL.

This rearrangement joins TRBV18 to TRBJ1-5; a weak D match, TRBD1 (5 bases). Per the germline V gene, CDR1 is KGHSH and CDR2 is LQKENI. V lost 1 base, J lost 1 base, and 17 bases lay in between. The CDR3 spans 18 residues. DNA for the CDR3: TGTGCCAGCTCACCACAGGGGCCCTCAGGAGCGAGCAATCAGCCCCAGCATTTT. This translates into CASSPQGPSGASNQPQHF.

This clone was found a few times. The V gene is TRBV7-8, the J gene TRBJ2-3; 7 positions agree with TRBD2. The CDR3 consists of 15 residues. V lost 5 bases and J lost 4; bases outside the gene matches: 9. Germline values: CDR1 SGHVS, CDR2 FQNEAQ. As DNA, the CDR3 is TGTGCCAGCAGCGCCCGACCCGGGAGGTCAGATACGCAGTATTTT. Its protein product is CASSARPGRSDTQYF.

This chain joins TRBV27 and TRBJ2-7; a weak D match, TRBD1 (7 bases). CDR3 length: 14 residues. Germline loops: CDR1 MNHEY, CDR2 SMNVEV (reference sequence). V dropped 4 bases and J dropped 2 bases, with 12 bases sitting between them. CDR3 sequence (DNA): TGTGCCAGCAGTTACAGGGGAGGCCCCTACGAGCAGTACTTC. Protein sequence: CASSYRGGPYEQYF.

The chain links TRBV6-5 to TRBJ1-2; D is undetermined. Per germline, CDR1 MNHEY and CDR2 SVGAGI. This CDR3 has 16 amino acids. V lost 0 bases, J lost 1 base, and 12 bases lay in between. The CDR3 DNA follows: TGTGCCAGCAGTTACTCGATGCGGCGGGGTAACTATGGCTACACCTTC. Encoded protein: CASSYSMRRGNYGYTF.

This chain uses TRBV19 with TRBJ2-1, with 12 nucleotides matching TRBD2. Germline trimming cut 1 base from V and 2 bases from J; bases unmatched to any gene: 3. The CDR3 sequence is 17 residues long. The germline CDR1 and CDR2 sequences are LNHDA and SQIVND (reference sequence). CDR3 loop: CASSIGLAGAPYNEQFF. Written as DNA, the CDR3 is TGTGCCAGTAGTATAGGACTAGCGGGAGCCCCCTACAATGAGCAGTTCTTC.

The CDR3 protein is CASSTGQQNTEAFF. The DNA of the CDR3 is TGTGCCAGCAGCACGGGACAGCAGAACACTGAAGCTTTCTTT. The rearrangement links TRBV9 to TRBJ1-1; 7 nucleotides match TRBD1. Trimming cost V 4 bases and J 1 base; bases outside gene matches: 4. Germline lookup yields CDR1 SGDLS and CDR2 YYNGEE. The CDR3 spans 14 residues.

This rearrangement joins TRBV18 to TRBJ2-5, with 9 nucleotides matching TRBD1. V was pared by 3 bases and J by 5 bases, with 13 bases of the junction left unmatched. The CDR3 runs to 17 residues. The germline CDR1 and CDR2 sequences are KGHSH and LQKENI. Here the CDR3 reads CASSPGRPGQGRETQYF. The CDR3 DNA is TGTGCCAGCTCACCTGGTCGGCCGGGACAGGGCCGGGAGACCCAGTACTTC.

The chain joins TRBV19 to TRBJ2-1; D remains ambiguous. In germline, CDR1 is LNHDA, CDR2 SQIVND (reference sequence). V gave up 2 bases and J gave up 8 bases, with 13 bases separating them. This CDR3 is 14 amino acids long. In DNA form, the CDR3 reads TGTGCCAGTAGTATAAGTCCCCCAGGCCATGAGCAGTTCTTC. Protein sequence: CASSISPPGHEQFF.

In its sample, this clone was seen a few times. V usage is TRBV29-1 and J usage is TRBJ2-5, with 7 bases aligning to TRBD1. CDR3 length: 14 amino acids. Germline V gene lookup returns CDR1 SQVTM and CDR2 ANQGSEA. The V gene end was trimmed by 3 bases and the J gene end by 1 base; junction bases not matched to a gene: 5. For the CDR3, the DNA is TGCAGCGTTGACCGGGGACAGCTCCAAGAGACCCAGTACTTC. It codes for CSVDRGQLQETQYF.

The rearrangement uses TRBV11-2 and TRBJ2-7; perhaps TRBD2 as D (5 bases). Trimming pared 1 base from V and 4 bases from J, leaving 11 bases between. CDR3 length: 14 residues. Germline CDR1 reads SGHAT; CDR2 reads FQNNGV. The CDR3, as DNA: TGTGCCAGCAGCTTAGGGCTAGCCGGATACGAGCAGTACGTC. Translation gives CASSLGLAGYEQYV.

The CDR3 here is CSVAQGAGETQYF. CDR3 DNA: TGCAGCGTTGCACAGGGGGCTGGGGAGACCCAGTACTTC. The gene calls are TRBV29-1 and TRBJ2-5; 9 bases align to TRBD1. Germline V gives CDR1 SQVTM, CDR2 ANQGSEA. V was pared by 4 bases and J by 5 bases, with 5 bases of the junction left unmatched. CDR3 length: 13 residues.

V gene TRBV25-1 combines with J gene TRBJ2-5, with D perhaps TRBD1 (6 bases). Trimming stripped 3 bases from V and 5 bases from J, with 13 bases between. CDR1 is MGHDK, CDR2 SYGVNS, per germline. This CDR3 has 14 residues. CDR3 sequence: CASSDPDRWETQYF. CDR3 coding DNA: TGTGCCAGCAGTGACCCCGACAGGTGGGAGACCCAGTACTTC.

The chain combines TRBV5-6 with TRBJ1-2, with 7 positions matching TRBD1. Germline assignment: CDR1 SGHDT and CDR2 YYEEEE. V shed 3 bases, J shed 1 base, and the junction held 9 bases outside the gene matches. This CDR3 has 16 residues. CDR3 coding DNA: TGTGCCAGCAGCTCTGGGACAGCAGTCCTTAACTATGGCTACACCTTC. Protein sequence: CASSSGTAVLNYGYTF.